This T cell receptor beta chain is drawn from a study of beta chain features in type 1 diabetes. Findings and limits, study-wide: Moderate but significant shortening of TCRB CDR3s was recorded in all four CD4+ subsets from Type 1 diabetes patients.

The isolated RNA, all of it, was reverse transcribed, so expressed TCRB transcripts were what got sequenced. Sequenced by immunoSEQ multiplex PCR; TCRdb stores in-frame clones only, minus some. There are about 150,000 clones in the sample; about a tenth occur only once, and under 0.55% lies in the top ten. A few counts support this clone. Its antigen is unknown. V trimming: 5 bases; J trimming: 5 bases; junction bases outside the gene matches: 6. This CDR3 is built from 14 residues. Germline V lookup: CDR1 SEHNR, CDR2 FQNEAQ (reference sequence). V usage is TRBV7-9 and J usage is TRBJ2-7; 10 nucleotides agree with TRBD2. This TCR derives from a man younger than 45 with type 1 diabetes. The sequenced sample was central memory CD4+ T cells from blood. The CDR3: CASSAGLAIDEQYF. DNA of the CDR3: TGTGCCAGCAGCGCGGGACTAGCGATCGACGAGCAGTACTTC.